Included here is one T cell receptor beta chain sequence, with context. As yet, its antigen is unknown. J lost 1 base, V lost 6 bases, and 5 bases had no gene match. The germline gives CDR1 SNHLY, CDR2 FYNNEI. CDR3 length: 14 amino acids. The data stem from a study of cytomegalovirus exposure and HLA in healthy donors. Findings and limits, study-wide: The tendency of first-cohort TCR clusters to co-occur in the roughly 120 validation repertoires was identified by a subsequent analysis. Across donors, most TCRs were seen rarely, yet some public ones were widespread. Accounts indicate the classifier identified cytomegalovirus status with strong specificity and sensitivity. Altogether, 150 to 200 TCR beta chains were recorded as cytomegalovirus-associated.

Assay: immunoSEQ multiplex PCR; the TCRdb copy retains only in-frame clones and omits some. The table records 70,000 or so clones, around 90% of them present only once. The genes are TRBV2 and TRBJ1-1; 7 nucleotides line up with TRBD1. The receptor was derived from a man between 18 and 35 years old in good health and CMV-seronegative. The material sequenced was PBMCs. CDR3 DNA sequence: TGTGCCAGCAGGGAGACAGGGCCGAACACTGAAGCTTTCTTT. Its protein product is CASRETGPNTEAFF.